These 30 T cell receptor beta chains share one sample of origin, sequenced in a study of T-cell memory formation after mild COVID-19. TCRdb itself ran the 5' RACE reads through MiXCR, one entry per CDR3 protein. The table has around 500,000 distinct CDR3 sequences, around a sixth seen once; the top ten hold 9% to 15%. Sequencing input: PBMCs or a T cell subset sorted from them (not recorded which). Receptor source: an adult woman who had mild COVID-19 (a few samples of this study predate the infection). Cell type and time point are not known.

This CDR3 is CSARGRTEAFF. DNA of the CDR3: TGCAGTGCTAGGGGCCGCACTGAAGCTTTCTTT. The chain couples TRBV20-1 to TRBJ1-1; D unresolved. The germline V and J ends were trimmed by 3 bases and 4 bases, with 6 bases remaining between them. The CDR3 length is 11 residues. Germline V gene data show CDR1 as DFQATT and CDR2 as SNEGSKA (reference sequence).

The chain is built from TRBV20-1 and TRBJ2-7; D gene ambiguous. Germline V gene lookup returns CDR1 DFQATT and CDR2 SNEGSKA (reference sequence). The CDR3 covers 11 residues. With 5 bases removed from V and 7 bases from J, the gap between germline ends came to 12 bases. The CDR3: CSALFTKEQYF. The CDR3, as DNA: TGCAGTGCTCTTTTTACTAAAGAGCAGTACTTC.

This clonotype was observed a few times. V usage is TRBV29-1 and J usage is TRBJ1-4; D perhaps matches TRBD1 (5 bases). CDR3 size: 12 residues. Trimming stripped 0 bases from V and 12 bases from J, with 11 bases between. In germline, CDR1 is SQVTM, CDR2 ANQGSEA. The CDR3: CSVEDRMGELFF. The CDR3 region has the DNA TGCAGCGTTGAAGATCGTATGGGGGAACTGTTTTTT.

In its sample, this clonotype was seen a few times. CDR3 protein: CASNRDRDRETQYF. CDR3 nucleotides: TGCGCCAGCAACCGGGACAGGGATAGGGAGACCCAGTACTTC. V is TRBV23-1 and J is TRBJ2-5; 9 positions agree with TRBD1. TRBV23-1 is given ORF status, its function remaining uncertain. V gave up 7 bases and J gave up 5 bases; unmatched junction bases: 8. This CDR3 contains 14 residues.

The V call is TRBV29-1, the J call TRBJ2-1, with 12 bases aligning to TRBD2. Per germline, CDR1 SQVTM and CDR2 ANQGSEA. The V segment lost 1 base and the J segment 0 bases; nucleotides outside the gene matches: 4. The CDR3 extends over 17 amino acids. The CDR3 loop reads CSVEGGLAGSSYNEQFF. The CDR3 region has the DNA TGCAGCGTTGAAGGTGGACTAGCGGGGAGCTCCTACAATGAGCAGTTCTTC.

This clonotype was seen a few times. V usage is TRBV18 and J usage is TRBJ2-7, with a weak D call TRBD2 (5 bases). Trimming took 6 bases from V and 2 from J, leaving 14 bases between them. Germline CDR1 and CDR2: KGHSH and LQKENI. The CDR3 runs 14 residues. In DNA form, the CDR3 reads TGTGCCAGCTCCCCCCAACACGGGGCCTACGAGCAGTACTTC. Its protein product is CASSPQHGAYEQYF. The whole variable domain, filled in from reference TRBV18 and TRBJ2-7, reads NAGVMQNPRHLVRRRGQEARLRCSPMKGHSHVYWYRQLPEEGLKFMVYLQKENIIDESGMPKERFSAEFPKEGPSILRIQQVVRGDSAAYFCASSPQHGAYEQYFGPGTRLTVT.

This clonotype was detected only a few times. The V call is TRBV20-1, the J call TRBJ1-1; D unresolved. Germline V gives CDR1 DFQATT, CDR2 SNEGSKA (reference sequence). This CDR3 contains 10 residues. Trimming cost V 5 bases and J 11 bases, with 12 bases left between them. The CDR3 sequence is CSAANNLAFF. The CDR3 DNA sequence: TGCAGTGCTGCCAATAACCTGGCTTTCTTT.

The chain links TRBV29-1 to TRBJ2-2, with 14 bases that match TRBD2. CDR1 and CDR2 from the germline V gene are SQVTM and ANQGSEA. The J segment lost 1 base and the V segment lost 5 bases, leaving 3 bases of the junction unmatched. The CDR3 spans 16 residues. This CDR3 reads CSVYGLAGGNTGELFF. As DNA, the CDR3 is TGCAGCGTTTACGGACTAGCGGGGGGGAACACCGGGGAGCTGTTTTTT.

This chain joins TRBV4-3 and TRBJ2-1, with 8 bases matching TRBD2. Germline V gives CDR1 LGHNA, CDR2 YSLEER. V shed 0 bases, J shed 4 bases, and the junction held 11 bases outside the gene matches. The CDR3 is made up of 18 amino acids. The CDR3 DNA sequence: TGCGCCAGCAGCCAAGAAGTGAACGGGGGGGCGTTTTACAATGAGCAGTTCTTC. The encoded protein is CASSQEVNGGAFYNEQFF.

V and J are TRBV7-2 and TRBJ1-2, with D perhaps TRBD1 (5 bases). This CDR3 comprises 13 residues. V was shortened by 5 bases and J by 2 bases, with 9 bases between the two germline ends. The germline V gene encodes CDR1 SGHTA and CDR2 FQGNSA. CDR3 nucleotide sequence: TGTGCCAGCAGCAAAGACAGAAACTATGGCTACACCTTC. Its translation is CASSKDRNYGYTF.

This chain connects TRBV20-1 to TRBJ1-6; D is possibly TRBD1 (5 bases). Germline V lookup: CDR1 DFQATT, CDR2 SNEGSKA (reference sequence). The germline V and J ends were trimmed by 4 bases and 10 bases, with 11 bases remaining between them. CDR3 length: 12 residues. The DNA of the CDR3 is TGCAGTGCTATTTCGGGGGGATCACCCCTCCACTTT. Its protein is CSAISGGSPLHF.

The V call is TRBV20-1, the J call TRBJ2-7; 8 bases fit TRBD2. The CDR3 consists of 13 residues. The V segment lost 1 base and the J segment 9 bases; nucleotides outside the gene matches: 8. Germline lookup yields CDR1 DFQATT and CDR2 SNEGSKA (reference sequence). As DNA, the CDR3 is TGCAGTGCTAGAGCGGGAGGGCCCCTCGGGCAGTACTTC. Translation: CSARAGGPLGQYF.

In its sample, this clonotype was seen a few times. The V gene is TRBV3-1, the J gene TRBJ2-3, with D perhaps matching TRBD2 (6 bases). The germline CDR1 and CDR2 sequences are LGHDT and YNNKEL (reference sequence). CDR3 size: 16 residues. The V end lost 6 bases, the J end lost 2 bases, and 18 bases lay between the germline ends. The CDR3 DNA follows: TGTGCCAGCAGTGGGGGTAAGGCGGGGTACACAGATACGCAGTATTTT. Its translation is CASSGGKAGYTDTQYF.

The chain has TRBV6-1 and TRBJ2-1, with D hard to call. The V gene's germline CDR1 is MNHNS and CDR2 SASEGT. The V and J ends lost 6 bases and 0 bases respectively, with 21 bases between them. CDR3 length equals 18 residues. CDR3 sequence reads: CASRNWLQDGGSYNEQFF. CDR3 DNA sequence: TGTGCCAGCAGGAACTGGCTTCAAGACGGCGGCTCCTACAATGAGCAGTTCTTC.

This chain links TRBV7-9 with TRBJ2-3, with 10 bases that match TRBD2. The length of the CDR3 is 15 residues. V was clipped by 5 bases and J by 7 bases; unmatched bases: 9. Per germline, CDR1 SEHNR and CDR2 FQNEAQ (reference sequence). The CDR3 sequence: CASSPLAGASNTQYF. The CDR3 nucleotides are TGTGCCAGCAGCCCCCTAGCGGGGGCTTCCAATACGCAGTATTTT.

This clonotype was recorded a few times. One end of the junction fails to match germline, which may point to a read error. Written as DNA, the CDR3 is TGTGCCAGCAGTCTATCCCCGCTCAGCACAGATACGCAGTATTTT. Protein: CASSLSPLSTDTQYF. The rearrangement uses TRBV27 and TRBJ2-3, with D uncertain. From germline, CDR1 is MNHEY and CDR2 SMNVEV (reference sequence). The CDR3 is 15 amino acids.

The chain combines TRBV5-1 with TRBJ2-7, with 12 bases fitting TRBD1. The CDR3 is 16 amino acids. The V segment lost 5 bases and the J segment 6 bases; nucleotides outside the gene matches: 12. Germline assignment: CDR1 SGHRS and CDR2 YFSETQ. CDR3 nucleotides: TGCGCCAGCAGTTCCACCGGGACAGGGGGCTTCTCCGAGCAGTACTTC. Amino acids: CASSSTGTGGFSEQYF.

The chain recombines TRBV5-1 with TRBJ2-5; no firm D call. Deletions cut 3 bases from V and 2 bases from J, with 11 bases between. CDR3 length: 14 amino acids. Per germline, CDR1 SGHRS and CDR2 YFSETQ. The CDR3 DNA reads TGCGCCAGCAGCTCCTACTATGCGCAAGAGACCCAGTACTTC. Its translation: CASSSYYAQETQYF.

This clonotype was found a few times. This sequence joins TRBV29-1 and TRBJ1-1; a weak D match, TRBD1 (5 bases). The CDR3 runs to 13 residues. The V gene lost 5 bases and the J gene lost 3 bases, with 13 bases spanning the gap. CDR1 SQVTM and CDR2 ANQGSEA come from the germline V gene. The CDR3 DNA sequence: TGCAGCGTTCTCCCCAACAGGTACACTGAAGCTTTCTTT. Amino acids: CSVLPNRYTEAFF.

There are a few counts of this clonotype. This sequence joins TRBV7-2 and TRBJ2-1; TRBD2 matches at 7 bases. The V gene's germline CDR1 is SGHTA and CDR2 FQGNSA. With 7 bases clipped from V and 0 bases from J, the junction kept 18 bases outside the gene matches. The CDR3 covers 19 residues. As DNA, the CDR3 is TGTGCCAGCAACTCGTTTAGACTAGCCATTAGGAGCTCCTACAATGAGCAGTTCTTC. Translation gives CASNSFRLAIRSSYNEQFF. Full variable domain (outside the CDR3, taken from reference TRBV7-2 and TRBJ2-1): GAGVSQSPSNKVTEKGKDVELRCDPISGHTALYWYRQSLGQGLEFLIYFQGNSAPDKSGLPSDRFSAERTGGSVSTLTIQRTQQEDSAVYLCASNSFRLAIRSSYNEQFFGPGTRLTVL.

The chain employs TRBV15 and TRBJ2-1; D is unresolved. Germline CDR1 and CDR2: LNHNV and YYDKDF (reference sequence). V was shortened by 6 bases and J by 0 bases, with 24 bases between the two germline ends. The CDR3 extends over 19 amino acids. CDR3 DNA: TGTGCCACCAGAGATGGAAATACCGGCAGACCCAGCTCCTACAATGAGCAGTTCTTC. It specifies CATRDGNTGRPSSYNEQFF. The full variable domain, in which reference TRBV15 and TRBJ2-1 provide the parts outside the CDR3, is DAMVIQNPRYQVTQFGKPVTLSCSQTLNHNVMYWYQQKSSQAPKLLFHYYDKDFNNEADTPDNFQSRRPNTSFCFLDIRSPGLGDTAMYLCATRDGNTGRPSSYNEQFFGPGTRLTVL.

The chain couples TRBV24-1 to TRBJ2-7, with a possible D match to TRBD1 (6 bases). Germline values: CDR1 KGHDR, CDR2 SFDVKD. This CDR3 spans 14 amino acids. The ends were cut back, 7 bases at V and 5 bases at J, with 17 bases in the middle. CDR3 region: CATSRTDRSHEQYF. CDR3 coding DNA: TGTGCCACCAGCCGGACCGACAGGAGCCACGAGCAGTACTTC.

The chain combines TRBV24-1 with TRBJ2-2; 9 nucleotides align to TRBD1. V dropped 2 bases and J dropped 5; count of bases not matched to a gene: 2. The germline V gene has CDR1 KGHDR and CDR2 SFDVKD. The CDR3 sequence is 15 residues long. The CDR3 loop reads CATSDSGTGTGELFF. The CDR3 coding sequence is TGTGCCACCAGTGATTCCGGGACAGGGACCGGGGAGCTGTTTTTT.

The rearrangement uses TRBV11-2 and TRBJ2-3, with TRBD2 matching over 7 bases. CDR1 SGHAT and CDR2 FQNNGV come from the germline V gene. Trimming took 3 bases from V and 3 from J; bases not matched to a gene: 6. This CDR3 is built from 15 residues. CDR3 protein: CASSLSGAETDTQYF. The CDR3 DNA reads TGTGCCAGCAGCTTGAGCGGGGCCGAGACAGATACGCAGTATTTT.

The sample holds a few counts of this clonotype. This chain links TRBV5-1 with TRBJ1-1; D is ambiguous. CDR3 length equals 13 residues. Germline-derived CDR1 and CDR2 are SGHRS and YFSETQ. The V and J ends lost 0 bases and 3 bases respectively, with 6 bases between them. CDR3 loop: CASSLGQDTEAFF. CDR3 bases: TGCGCCAGCAGCTTGGGGCAGGACACTGAAGCTTTCTTT.

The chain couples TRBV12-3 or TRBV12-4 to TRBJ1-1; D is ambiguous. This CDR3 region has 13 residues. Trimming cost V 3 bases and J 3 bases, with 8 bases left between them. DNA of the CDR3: TGTGCCAGCAGTTTGGGGATATACACTGAAGCTTTCTTT. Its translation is CASSLGIYTEAFF.

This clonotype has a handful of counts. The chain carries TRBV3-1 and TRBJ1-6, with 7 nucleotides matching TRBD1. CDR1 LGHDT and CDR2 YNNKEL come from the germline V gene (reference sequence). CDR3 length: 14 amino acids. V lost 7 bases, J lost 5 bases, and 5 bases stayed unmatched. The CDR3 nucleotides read TGTGCCAGCATGTTAGGGGGCCATAATTCACCCCTCCACTTT. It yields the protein CASMLGGHNSPLHF. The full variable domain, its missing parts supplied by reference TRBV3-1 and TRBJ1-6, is DTAVSQTPKYLVTQMGNDKSIKCEQNLGHDTMYWYKQDSKKFLKIMFSYNNKELIINETVPNRFSPKSPDKAHLNLHINSLELGDSAVYFCASMLGGHNSPLHFGNGTRLTVT.

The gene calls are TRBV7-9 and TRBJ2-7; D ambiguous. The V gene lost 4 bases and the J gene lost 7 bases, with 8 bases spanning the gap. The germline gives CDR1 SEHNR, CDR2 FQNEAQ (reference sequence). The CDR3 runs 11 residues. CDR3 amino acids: CASSSLLEQYF. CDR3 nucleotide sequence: TGTGCCAGCAGCTCACTTTTGGAGCAGTACTTC.

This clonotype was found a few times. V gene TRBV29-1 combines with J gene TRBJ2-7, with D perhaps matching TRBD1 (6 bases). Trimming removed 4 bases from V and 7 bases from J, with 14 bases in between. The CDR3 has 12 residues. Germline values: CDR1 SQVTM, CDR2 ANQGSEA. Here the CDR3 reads CSVAGTGLEQYF. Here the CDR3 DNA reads TGCAGCGTTGCTGGAACAGGGTTAGAGCAGTACTTC.

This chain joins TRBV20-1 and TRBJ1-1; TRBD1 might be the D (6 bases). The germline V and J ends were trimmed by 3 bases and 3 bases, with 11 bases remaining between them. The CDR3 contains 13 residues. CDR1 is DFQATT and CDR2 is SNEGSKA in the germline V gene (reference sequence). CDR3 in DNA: TGCAGTGCTAGGAGGGGGACCTACACTGAAGCTTTCTTT. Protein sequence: CSARRGTYTEAFF.